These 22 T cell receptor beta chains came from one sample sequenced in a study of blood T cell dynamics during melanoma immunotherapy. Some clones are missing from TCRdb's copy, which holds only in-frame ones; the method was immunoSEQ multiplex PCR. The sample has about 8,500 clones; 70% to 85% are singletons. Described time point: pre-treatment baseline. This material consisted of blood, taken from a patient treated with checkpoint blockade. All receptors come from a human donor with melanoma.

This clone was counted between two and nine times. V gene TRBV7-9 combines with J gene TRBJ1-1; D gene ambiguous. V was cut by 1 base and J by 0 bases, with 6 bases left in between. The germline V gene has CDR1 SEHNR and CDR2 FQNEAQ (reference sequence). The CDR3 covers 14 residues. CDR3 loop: CASSLGLLNTEAFF. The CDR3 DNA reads TGTGCCAGCAGCTTAGGACTCCTGAACACTGAAGCTTTCTTT.

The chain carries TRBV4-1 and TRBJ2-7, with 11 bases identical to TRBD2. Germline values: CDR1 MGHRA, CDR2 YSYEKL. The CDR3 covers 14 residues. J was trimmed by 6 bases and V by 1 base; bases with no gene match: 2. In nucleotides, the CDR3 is TGCGCCAGCAGCCAAGCTAGCGGGGGGCTCGAGCAGTACTTC. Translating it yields CASSQASGGLEQYF.

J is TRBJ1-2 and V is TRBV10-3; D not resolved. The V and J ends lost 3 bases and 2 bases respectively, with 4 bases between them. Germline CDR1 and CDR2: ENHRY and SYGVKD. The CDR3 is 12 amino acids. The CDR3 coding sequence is TGTGCCATCAGTGAACAGAACTATGGCTACACCTTC. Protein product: CAISEQNYGYTF.

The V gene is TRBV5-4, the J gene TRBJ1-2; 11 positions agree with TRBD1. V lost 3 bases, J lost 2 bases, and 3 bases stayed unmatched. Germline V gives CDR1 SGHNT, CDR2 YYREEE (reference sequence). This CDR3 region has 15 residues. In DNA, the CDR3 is TGTGCCAGCAGCTCGGGACAGGGGGGCAACTATGGCTACACCTTC. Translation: CASSSGQGGNYGYTF.

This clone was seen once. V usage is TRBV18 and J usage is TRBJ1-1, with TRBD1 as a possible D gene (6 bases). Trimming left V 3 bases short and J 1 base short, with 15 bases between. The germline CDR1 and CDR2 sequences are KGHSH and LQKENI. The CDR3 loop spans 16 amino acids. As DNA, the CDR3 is TGTGCCAGCTCACCTTTGTCGGAGGGGGGGAACACTGAAGCTTTCTTT. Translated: CASSPLSEGGNTEAFF.

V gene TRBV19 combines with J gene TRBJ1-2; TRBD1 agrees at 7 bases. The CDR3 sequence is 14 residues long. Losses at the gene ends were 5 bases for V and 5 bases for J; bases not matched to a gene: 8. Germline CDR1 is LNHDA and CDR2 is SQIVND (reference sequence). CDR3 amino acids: CASSDTGEGYGYTF. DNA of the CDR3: TGTGCCAGTAGTGATACAGGGGAAGGGTATGGCTACACCTTC.

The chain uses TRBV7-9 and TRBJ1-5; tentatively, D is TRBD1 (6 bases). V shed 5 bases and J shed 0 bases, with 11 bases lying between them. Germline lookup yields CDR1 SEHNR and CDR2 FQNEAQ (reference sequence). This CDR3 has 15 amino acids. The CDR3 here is CASSDPGDSNQPQHF. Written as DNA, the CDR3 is TGTGCCAGCAGCGATCCAGGGGATAGCAATCAGCCCCAGCATTTT.

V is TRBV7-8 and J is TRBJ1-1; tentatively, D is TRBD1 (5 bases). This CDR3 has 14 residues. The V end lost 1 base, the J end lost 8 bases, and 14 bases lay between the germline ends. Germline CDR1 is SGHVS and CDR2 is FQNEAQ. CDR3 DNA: TGTGCCAGCAGCTTAGGTAGTATAGGGACGGAAGCTTTCTTT. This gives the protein CASSLGSIGTEAFF.

The CDR3 sequence: CASSLEGARQPQHF. The CDR3, as DNA: TGTGCCAGCAGCTTAGAGGGGGCGCGGCAGCCCCAGCATTTT. The V gene is TRBV11-3, the J gene TRBJ1-5; perhaps TRBD1 as D (6 bases). The CDR3 covers 14 residues. Germline V CDR1 and CDR2: SGHNT, YENEEA. The V and J ends lost 0 bases and 7 bases respectively, with 10 bases between them.

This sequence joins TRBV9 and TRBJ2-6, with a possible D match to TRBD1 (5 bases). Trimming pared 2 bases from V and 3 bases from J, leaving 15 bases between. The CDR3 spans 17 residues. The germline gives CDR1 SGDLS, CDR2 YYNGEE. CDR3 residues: CASSVRVGSLGANVLTF. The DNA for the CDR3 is TGTGCCAGCAGCGTCAGGGTAGGGTCTCTTGGGGCCAACGTCCTGACTTTC. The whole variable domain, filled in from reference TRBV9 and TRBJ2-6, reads DSGVTQTPKHLITATGQRVTLRCSPRSGDLSVYWYQQSLDQGLQFLIQYYNGEERAKGNILERFSAQQFPDLHSELNLSSLELGDSALYFCASSVRVGSLGANVLTFGAGSRLTVL.

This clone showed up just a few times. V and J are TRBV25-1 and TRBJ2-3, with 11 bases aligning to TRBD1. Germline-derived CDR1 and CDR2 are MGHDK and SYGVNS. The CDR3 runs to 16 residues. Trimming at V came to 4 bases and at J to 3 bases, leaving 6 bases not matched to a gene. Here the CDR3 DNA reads TGTGCCAGCAGTGGGGGGGACAGGGGGTTGACAGATACGCAGTATTTT. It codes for CASSGGDRGLTDTQYF.

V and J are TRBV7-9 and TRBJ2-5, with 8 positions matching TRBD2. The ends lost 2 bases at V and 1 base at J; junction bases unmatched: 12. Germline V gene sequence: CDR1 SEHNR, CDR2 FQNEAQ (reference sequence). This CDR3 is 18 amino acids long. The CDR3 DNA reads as TGTGCCAGCAGCTTATGGTTAGCGGGGAACTCTGGCCAAGAGACCCAGTACTTC. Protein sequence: CASSLWLAGNSGQETQYF.

CDR3 loop: CASSVTSGRANGELFF. The CDR3 nucleotides read TGCGCCAGCAGCGTCACTAGCGGGAGGGCCAACGGGGAGCTGTTTTTT. The chain joins TRBV5-1 to TRBJ2-2; 13 bases map to TRBD2. V trimming: 4 bases; J trimming: 7 bases; junction bases outside the gene matches: 7. The length of the CDR3 is 16 residues. Germline values: CDR1 SGHRS, CDR2 YFSETQ.

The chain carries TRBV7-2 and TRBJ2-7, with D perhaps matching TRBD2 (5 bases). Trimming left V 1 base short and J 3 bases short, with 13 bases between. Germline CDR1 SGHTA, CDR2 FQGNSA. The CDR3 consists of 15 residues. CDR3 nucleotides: TGTGCCAGCAGCTTAGGGGGTGGCGGGTTCTACGAGCAGTACTTC. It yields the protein CASSLGGGGFYEQYF.

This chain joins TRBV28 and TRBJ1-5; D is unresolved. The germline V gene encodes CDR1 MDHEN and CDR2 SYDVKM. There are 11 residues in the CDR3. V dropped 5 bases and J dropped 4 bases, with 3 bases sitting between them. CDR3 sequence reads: CASSQNQPQHF. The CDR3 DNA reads TGTGCCAGCAGTCAAAATCAGCCCCAGCATTTT.

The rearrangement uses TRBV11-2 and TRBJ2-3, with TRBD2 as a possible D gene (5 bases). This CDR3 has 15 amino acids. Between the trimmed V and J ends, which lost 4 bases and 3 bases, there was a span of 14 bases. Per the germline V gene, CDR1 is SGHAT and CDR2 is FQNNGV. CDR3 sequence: CASSWLGAETDTQYF. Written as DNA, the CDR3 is TGTGCCAGCAGCTGGTTGGGAGCGGAAACAGATACGCAGTATTTT.

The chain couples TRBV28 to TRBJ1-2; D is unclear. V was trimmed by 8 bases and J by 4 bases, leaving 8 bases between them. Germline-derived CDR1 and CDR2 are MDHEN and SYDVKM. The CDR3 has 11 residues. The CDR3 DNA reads TGTGCCAGCTCCTCATCCTATGGCTACACCTTC. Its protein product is CASSSSYGYTF.

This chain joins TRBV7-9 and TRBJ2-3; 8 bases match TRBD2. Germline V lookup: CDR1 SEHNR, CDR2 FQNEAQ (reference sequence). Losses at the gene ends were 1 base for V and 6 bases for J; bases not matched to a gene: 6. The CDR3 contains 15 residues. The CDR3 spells CASSLVSGTQDTQYF. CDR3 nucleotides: TGTGCCAGCAGCTTAGTTAGCGGGACCCAGGATACGCAGTATTTT.

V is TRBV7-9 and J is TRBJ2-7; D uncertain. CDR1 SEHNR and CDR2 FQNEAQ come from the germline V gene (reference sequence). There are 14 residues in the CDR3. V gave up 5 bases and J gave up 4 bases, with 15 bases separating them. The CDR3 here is CASSLGDRTYEQYF. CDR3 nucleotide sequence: TGTGCCAGCAGCCTAGGCGACCGGACGTACGAGCAGTACTTC.

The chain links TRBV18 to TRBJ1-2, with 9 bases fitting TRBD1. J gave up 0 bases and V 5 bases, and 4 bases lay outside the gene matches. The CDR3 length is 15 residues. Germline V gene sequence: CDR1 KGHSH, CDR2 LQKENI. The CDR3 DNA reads TGTGCCAGCTCATCGGGACAGGGATCTAACTATGGCTACACCTTC. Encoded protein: CASSSGQGSNYGYTF.

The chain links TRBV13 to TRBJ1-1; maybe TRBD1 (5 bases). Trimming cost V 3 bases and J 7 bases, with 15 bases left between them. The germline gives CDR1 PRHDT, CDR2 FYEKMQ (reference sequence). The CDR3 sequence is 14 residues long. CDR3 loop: CASSFGGARVEAFF. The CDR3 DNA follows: TGTGCCAGCAGCTTTGGGGGAGCTAGGGTTGAAGCTTTCTTT. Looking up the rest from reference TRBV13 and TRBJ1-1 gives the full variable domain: AAGVIQSPRHLIKEKRETATLKCYPIPRHDTVYWYQQGPGQDPQFLISFYEKMQSDKGSIPDRFSAQQFSDYHSELNMSSLELGDSALYFCASSFGGARVEAFFGQGTRLTVV.

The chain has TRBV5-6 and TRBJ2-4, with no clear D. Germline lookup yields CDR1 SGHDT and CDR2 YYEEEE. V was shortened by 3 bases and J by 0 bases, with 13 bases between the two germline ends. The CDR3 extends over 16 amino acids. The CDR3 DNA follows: TGTGCCAGCAGCTCGCGAAGAGCACTAGCCAAAAACATTCAGTACTTC. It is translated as CASSSRRALAKNIQYF. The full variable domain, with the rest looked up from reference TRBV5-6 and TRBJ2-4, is DAGVTQSPTHLIKTRGQQVTLRCSPKSGHDTVSWYQQALGQGPQFIFQYYEEEERQRGNFPDRFSGHQFPNYSSELNVNALLLGDSALYLCASSSRRALAKNIQYFGAGTRLSVL.